This TCR beta chain was retrieved from a study of pediatric ulcerative colitis. This CDR3 is built from 13 residues. Trimming shortened V by 1 base and J by 0 bases, and 7 bases separated the two germline ends. Germline loops: CDR1 GTSNPN, CDR2 SVGIG (reference sequence). TCRdb's copy holds only in-frame clones and misses some; the assay was immunoSEQ multiplex PCR. Of roughly 64,000 clones listed, about nine tenths are singletons. The sequencing sample was made of blood. The chain combines TRBV30 with TRBJ2-7, with D perhaps matching TRBD2 (6 bases). This clonotype was sampled from a boy younger than 18 with severe ulcerative colitis. The chain's CDR3 is CAWSAGLSYEQYF. Written as DNA, the CDR3 is TGTGCCTGGAGTGCGGGACTCTCCTACGAGCAGTACTTC.